This TCR beta chain came from a study of cytomegalovirus exposure and HLA in healthy donors. The PCR made use of 60 Vbeta and 13 Jbeta primers. Data came from immunoSEQ multiplex PCR; TCRdb stores just in-frame clones and leaves some out. The sample lists around 85,000 clones, roughly 75% occurring once. Trimming left V 2 bases short and J 0 bases short, with 11 bases between. Germline V gene sequence: CDR1 SGHRS, CDR2 YFSETQ. The CDR3 has 15 amino acids. This clone was observed a few times. This clonotype was obtained from a man between 60 and 75 years old in good health and CMV-seronegative. The sample taken for sequencing was PBMCs. This chain connects TRBV5-1 to TRBJ1-1; the D gene is possibly TRBD1 (5 bases). CDR3 sequence reads: CASSFVGPMNTEAFF. In DNA form, the CDR3 reads TGCGCCAGCAGCTTTGTGGGGCCCATGAACACTGAAGCTTTCTTT.